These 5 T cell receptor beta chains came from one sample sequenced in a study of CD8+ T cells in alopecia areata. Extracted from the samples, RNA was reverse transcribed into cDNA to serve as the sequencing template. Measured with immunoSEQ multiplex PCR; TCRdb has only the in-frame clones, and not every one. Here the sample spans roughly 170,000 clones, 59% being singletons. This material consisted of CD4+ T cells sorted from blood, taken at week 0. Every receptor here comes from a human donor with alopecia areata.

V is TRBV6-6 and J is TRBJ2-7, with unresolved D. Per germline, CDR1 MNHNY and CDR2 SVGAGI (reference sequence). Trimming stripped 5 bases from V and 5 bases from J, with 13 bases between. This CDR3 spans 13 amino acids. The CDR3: CASSTADPHEQYF. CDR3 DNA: TGTGCCAGCAGTACCGCGGATCCCCACGAGCAGTACTTC.

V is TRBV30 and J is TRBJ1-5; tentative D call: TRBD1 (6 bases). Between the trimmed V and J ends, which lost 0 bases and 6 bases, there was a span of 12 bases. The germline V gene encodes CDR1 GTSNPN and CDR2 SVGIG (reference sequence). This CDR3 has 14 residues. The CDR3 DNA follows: TGTGCCTGGAGTGTTTGGGGGCGCGGTCAGCCCCAGCATTTT. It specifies CAWSVWGRGQPQHF.

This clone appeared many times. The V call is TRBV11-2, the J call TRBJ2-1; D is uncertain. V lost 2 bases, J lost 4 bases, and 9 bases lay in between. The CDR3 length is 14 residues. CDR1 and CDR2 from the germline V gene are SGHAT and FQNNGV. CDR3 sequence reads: CASSLIAVYNEQFF. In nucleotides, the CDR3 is TGTGCCAGCAGCTTAATCGCGGTGTACAATGAGCAGTTCTTC.

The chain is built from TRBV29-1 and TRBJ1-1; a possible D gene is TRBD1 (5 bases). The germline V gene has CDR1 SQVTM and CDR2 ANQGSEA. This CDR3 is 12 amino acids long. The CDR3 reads CRTLRGYTEAFF. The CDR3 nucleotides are TGCAGGACCCTGAGGGGCTACACTGAAGCTTTCTTT. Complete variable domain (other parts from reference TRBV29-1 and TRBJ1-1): SAVISQKPSRDICQRGTSLTIQCQVDSQVTMMFWYRQQPGQSLTLIATANQGSEATYESGFVIDKFPISRPNLTFSTLTVSNMSPEDSSIYLCRTLRGYTEAFFGQGTRLTVV.

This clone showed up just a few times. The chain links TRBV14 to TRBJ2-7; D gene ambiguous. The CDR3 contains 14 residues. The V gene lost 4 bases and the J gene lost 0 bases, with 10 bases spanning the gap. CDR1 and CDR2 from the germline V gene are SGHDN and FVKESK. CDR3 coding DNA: TGTGCCAGCAGCCTAAACAGCGTCTCCTACGAGCAGTACTTC. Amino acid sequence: CASSLNSVSYEQYF.